Included here is one TCR beta chain sequence, with context. What it binds is not known. The sample originates from a study of cytomegalovirus exposure and HLA in healthy donors. Study-wide points: 87-base-pair reads could not separate some V segments, including TRBV6-2 and TRBV6-3. Sequencing likely generated an artifact that appeared as a cluster of highly shared sequence variants. Follow-up analysis later connected one missense variant in DCLRE1C with trimming of TCR beta V- and J-genes.

In the PCR, 60 Vbeta and 13 Jbeta primers were used. Some clones are missing from TCRdb's copy, which holds only in-frame ones; the method was immunoSEQ multiplex PCR. Of 100,000 to 150,000 clones listed, around 72% are singletons. Deletions cut 2 bases from V and 1 base from J, with 14 bases between. Looked up from germline, CDR1 is MNHEY and CDR2 is SVGAGI. The CDR3 contains 16 residues. The sequenced sample consisted of PBMCs. The source of this sequence is a woman aged 40 to 55 in good health and CMV-seronegative. The chain carries TRBV6-5 and TRBJ2-5; maybe TRBD1 (5 bases). The CDR3 sequence: CASSYEFGRAQETQYF. The DNA for the CDR3 is TGTGCCAGCAGTTACGAGTTCGGCAGGGCCCAAGAGACCCAGTACTTC.